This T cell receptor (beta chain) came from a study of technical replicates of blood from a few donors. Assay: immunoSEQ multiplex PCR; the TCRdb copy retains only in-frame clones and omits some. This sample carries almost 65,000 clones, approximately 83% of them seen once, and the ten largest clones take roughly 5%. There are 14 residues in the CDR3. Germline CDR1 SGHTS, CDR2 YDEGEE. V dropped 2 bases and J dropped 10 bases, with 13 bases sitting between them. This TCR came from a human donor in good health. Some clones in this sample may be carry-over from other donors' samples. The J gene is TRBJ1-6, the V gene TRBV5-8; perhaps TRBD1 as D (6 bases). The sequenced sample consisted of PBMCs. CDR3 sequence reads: CASSLRGGGSPLHF. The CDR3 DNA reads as TGTGCCAGCAGCTTAAGGGGGGGTGGATCACCCCTCCACTTT.